The TCR beta chain under discussion was sequenced for a study of T cells expressing NK-cell markers. The wider study: The authors sequenced eight donors, of whom seven were HCMV-seropositive and one was seronegative. General study results and limits: Dominance of the CD3+CD56-NKG2C+ fraction by these clonotypes also held in several donors.

The CDR3 spans 15 residues. Points on this clonotype: Its specificity is unknown.

No DNA is given; TCRdb re-called the 5' RACE reads and lists each CDR3 protein once. This table lists about 460,000 distinct CDR3 sequences. J is TRBJ2-3 and V is TRBV12-3 or TRBV12-4; TCRdb's D gene call, TRBD1, goes unchecked for lack of DNA. The sequenced sample consisted of blood T cells: a sorted CD56 or NKG2C T cell subset, CD4+ or CD8+ T cells, or bulk PBMC T cells (not recorded which). The clonotype originates from a woman aged 45-59 years in good health. CDR3 loop: CASSFNRGRTDTQYF.